The text below deals with one TCR beta chain. Negative isolation was used for CD8+ and CD4+ T cells, and FACS enrichment was applied to TEMRA cells. The CDR3 spans 14 residues. Trimming pared 2 bases from V and 5 bases from J, leaving 11 bases between. Germline CDR1 reads SGDLS; CDR2 reads YYNGEE. This record comes from a study of CD8 T cells in Susac syndrome. The overall study: Sequencing included Susac syndrome patients, roughly six of them with active disease and roughly 8 in remission. Blood was drawn from patients with Susac syndrome. At that point, they were therapy-naive, on corticosteroids, or on intravenous immunoglobulin alone.

An amount of RNA that ranged from roughly 0.5 to 1 ug was reverse transcribed with random hexamers. Amplification of TCR beta CDR3 by immunoSEQ multiplex PCR spanned 54 Vbeta and 13 Jbeta. TCRdb passed the immunoSEQ multiplex PCR reads through MiXCR, listing each CDR3 protein once. There are approximately 180,000 distinct CDR3 sequences in the sample; just under 95% occur only once, and 0.099% lies in the top ten. The sequence was collected from a human donor with Susac syndrome. The chain couples TRBV9 to TRBJ2-1; tentatively, D is TRBD1 (6 bases). What was sequenced was CD4+ T cells from PBMCs. DNA for the CDR3: TGTGCCAGCAGCGTTCGGACAGCCGACAATGAGCAGTTCTTC. This encodes CASSVRTADNEQFF.